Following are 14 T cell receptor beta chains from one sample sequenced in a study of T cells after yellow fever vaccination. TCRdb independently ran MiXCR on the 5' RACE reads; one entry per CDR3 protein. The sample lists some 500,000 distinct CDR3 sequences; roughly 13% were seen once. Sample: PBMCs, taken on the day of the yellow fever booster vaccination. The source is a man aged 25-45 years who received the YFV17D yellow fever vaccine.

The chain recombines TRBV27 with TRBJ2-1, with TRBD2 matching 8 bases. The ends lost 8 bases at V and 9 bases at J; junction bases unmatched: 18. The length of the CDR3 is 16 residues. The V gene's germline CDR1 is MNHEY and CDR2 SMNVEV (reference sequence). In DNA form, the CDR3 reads TGTGCCAGCGCCTCCCCCGGGACTAGACACATGGGTGAGCAGTTCTTC. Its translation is CASASPGTRHMGEQFF.

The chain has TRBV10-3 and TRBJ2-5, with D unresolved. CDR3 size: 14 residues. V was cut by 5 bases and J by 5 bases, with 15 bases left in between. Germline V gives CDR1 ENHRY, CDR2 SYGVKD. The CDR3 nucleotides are TGTGCCATCAGTCAGCGTAGGGTCGAGGAGACCCAGTACTTC. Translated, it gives CAISQRRVEETQYF.

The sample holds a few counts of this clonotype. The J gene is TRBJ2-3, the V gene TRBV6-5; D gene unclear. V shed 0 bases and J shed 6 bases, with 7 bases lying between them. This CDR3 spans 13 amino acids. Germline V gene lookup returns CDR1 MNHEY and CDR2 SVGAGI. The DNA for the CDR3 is TGTGCCAGCAGTTACTCCAGCCTCGATACGCAGTATTTT. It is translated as CASSYSSLDTQYF.

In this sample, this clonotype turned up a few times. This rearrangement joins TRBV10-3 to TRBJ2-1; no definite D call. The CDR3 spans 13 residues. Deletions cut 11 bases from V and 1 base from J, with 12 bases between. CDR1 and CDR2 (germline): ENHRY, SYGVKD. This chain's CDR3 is CARTVTSYNEQFF. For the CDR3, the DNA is TGTGCCCGAACAGTAACTTCCTACAATGAGCAGTTCTTC.

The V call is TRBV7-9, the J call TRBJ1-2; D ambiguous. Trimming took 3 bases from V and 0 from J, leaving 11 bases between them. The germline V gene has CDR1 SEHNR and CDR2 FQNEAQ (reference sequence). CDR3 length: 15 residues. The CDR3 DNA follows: TGTGCCAGCAGCTTTCGAAGGGAAGCTAACTATGGCTACACCTTC. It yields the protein CASSFRREANYGYTF.

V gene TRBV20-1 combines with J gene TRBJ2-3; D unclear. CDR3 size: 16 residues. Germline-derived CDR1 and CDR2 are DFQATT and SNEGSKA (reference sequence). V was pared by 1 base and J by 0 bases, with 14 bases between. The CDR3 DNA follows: TGCAGTGCTAGAGGCGCCCCCCATGGGAGCACAGATACGCAGTATTTT. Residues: CSARGAPHGSTDTQYF.

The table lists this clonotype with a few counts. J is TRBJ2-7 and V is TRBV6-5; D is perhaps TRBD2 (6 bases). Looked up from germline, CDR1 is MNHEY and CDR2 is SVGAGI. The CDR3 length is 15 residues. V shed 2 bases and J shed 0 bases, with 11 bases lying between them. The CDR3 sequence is CASSYSSGLSYEQYF. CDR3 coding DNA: TGTGCCAGCAGTTACAGTAGCGGACTCTCCTACGAGCAGTACTTC.

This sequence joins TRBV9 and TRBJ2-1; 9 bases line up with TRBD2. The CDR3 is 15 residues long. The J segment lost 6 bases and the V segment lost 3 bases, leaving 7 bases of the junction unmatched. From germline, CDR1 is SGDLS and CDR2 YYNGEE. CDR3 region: CASSESPTSGNEQFF. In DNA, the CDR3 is TGTGCCAGCAGCGAGTCCCCGACTAGCGGCAATGAGCAGTTCTTC. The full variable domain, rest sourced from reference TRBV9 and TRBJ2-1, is DSGVTQTPKHLITATGQRVTLRCSPRSGDLSVYWYQQSLDQGLQFLIQYYNGEERAKGNILERFSAQQFPDLHSELNLSSLELGDSALYFCASSESPTSGNEQFFGPGTRLTVL.

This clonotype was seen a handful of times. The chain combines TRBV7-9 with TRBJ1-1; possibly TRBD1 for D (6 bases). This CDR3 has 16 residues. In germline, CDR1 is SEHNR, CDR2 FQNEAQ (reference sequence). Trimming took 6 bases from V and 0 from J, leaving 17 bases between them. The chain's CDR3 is CASRSPRRGVNTEAFF. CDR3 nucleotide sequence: TGTGCCAGCAGATCTCCCCGGAGGGGGGTGAACACTGAAGCTTTCTTT.

CDR3 protein: CASSPAAGQETQYF. As DNA, the CDR3 is TGTGCCAGTAGTCCCGCGGCGGGACAAGAGACCCAGTACTTC. The chain combines TRBV19 with TRBJ2-5; a weak D match, TRBD2 (6 bases). CDR3 length equals 14 residues. Trimming took 5 bases from V and 2 from J, leaving 12 bases between them. Germline V gene sequence: CDR1 LNHDA, CDR2 SQIVND (reference sequence).

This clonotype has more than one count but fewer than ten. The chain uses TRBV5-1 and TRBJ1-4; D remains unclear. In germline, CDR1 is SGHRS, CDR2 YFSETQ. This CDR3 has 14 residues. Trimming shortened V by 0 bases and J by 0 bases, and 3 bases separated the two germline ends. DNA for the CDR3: TGCGCCAGCAGCTTGGACACAACTAATGAAAAACTGTTTTTT. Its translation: CASSLDTTNEKLFF.

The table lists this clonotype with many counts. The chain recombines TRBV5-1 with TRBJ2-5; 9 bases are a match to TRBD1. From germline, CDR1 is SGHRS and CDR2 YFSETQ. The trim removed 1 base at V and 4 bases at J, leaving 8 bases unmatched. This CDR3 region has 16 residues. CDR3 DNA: TGCGCCAGCAGCTTGAACCCACAGGGGGCGCGAGAGACCCAGTACTTC. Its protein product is CASSLNPQGARETQYF.

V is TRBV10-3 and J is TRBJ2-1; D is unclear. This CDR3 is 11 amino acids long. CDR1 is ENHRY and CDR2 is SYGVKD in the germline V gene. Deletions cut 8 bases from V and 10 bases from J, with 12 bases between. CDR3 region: CAIGADSEQFF. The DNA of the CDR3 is TGTGCCATCGGCGCCGATTCGGAGCAGTTCTTC.

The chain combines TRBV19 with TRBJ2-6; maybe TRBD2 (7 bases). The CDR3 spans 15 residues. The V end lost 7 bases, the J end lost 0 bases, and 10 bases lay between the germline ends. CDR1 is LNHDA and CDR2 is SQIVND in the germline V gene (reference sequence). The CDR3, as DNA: TGTGCCAGTAAAGGGGGGGACTCTGGGGCCAACGTCCTGACTTTC. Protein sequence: CASKGGDSGANVLTF.